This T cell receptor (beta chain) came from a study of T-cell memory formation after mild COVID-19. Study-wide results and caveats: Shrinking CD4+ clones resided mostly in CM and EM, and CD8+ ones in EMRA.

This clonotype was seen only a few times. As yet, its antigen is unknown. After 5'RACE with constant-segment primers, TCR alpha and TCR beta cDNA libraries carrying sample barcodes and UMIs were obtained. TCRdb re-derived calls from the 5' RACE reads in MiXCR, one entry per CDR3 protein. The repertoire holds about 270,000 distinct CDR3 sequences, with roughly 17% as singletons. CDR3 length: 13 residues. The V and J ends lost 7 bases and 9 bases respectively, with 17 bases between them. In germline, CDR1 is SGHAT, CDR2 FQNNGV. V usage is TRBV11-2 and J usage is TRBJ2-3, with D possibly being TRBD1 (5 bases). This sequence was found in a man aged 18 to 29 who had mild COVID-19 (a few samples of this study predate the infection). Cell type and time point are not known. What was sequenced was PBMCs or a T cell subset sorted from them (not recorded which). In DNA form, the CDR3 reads TGTGCCAGCACCTCACAGGAGAAAGAGACGCAGTATTTT. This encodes CASTSQEKETQYF.